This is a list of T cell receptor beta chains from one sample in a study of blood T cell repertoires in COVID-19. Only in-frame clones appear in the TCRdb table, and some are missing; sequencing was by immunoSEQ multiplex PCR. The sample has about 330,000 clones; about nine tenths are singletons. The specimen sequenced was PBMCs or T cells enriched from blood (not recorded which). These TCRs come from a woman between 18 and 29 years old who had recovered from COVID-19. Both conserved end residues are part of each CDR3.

CASSYINTGELFF TRBJ2-2 TRBV27
CASSLVRPYGYTF TRBJ1-2 TRBV11-3
CSVPRRENTEAFF TRBJ1-1 TRBV29-1
CASSPGQANYGYTF TRBJ1-2 TRBV6-5
CASSLSRTRGHGYTF TRBJ1-2 TRBV7-2
CASGPTGPFNQPQHF TRBJ1-5 TRBV28
CASSAGGATYEQYF TRBJ2-7 TRBV25-1
CASSLVLDTEAFF TRBJ1-1 TRBV7-2
CAFNREGNQPQHF TRBJ1-5 TRBV30
CASSPPGRTWETQYF TRBJ2-5 TRBV18
CASSLNPDTEAFF TRBJ1-1 TRBV5-8
CANGLQGTAFNYGYTF TRBJ1-2 TRBV19
CASRERRGWTEAFF TRBJ1-1 TRBV19
CASSSDSGSYNEQFF TRBJ2-1 TRBV5-1
CASSQGEGVGPPSPYGYTF TRBJ1-2 TRBV3-1/TRBV3-2
CASSPPSQGSYEQYF TRBJ2-7 TRBV5-1
CASQPGGAQETQYF TRBJ2-5 TRBV7-9
CASSLTPSAFTDTQYF TRBJ2-3 TRBV7-3
CASSHSPRGPLAKNIQYF TRBJ2-4 TRBV4-1
CASSRQGLYQPQHF TRBJ1-5 TRBV2
CASSQTSSGANVLTF TRBJ2-6 TRBV6-4
CASSQGSAGQPQHF TRBJ1-5 TRBV4-1
CSASLTGGDYGYTF TRBJ1-2 TRBV20-1
CASRQGTGGSYEQYF TRBJ2-7 TRBV28
CASSLGMTGNTIYF TRBJ1-3 TRBV7-8
CASSFGSGQPSNQPQHF TRBJ1-5 TRBV19
CASRWEGSAGELFF TRBJ2-2 TRBV6-5